Ten or more counts support the clone carrying this TCR beta chain. Each hyperthyroidism patient was newly diagnosed, with under 2 months' duration, and aged 18 to 65. Amplification of TCR beta CDR3 regions used RNA transcripts. In the first round, RT-PCR was carried out with HTBI primers, and a multiplex PCR formed the second round. TCRdb passed the multiplex PCR reads through MiXCR, listing each CDR3 protein once. Of some 380,000 distinct CDR3 sequences listed, approximately 15% are singletons. With V trimmed by 3 bases and J by 6 bases, 6 bases remained unmatched. The CDR3 is 14 amino acids. From germline, CDR1 is SGDLS and CDR2 YYNGEE. The entry originates in a study of Graves' ophthalmopathy and Graves' hyperthyroidism. Study overall: Peripheral blood samples were taken at initial diagnosis, before any treatment.

V gene TRBV9 combines with J gene TRBJ2-7, with 10 bases identical to TRBD1. The TCR sequence derives from a woman aged 18-29 years with stable Graves' hyperthyroidism. Sequenced input: peripheral blood. CDR3: CASSAGQGNPEQYF. The DNA for the CDR3 is TGTGCCAGCAGCGCGGGACAGGGGAATCCCGAGCAGTACTTC.